This TCR beta chain was captured by sequencing in a study of cytomegalovirus exposure and HLA in healthy donors. In regard to this clone: Its antigen is unidentified. The same CDR3 also results from other DNA sequences found in this sample.

With 60 Vbeta and 13 Jbeta primers, the PCR was carried out. This table comes from immunoSEQ multiplex PCR, and its TCRdb copy is limited to in-frame clones, with some not included. The sample has under 90,000 clones, 75% seen once. Notes on the study in general: In a later analysis, a missense DCLRE1C variant was linked to TCR beta V- and J-gene trimming. Differences between HLA loci emerged in a later analysis of TCR association rates, with DRB1 most and HLA-C fewest.

The receptor was isolated from a woman in her thirties or forties in good health and CMV-seronegative. Sequenced sample: PBMCs.

In nucleotides, the CDR3 is TGCAGCGTTCTTGGACTAGCGGGGATCTACGAGCAGTACTTC. Its translation: CSVLGLAGIYEQYF. The rearrangement joins TRBV29-1 to TRBJ2-7; TRBD2 matches at 12 bases. Per the germline V gene, CDR1 is SQVTM and CDR2 is ANQGSEA. The V gene end was trimmed by 5 bases and the J gene end by 3 bases; junction bases not matched to a gene: 5. The CDR3 is 14 residues long.